Below are 28 T cell receptor beta chains sequenced from a single sample in a study of identical twins. TCRdb reprocessed the 5' RACE reads with MiXCR, giving one entry per CDR3 protein. The sample carries approximately 260,000 distinct CDR3 sequences, about 14% recorded once. Source material: memory (CD45RO+) T cells sorted from blood. The receptors come from a woman between 18 and 30 years old in good health.

The gene calls are TRBV28 and TRBJ1-2, with D possibly being TRBD1 (5 bases). CDR1 is MDHEN and CDR2 is SYDVKM in the germline V gene. The CDR3 totals 16 residues. The V gene lost 3 bases and the J gene lost 0 bases, with 14 bases spanning the gap. The CDR3 loop is CASSFRGTLSNYGYTF. The DNA of the CDR3 is TGTGCCAGCAGTTTCCGAGGGACCCTTTCTAACTATGGCTACACCTTC.

The sample holds many counts of this clonotype. The CDR3: CASHSRGGDEKLFF. As DNA, the CDR3 is TGTGCCAGCCACTCGAGAGGGGGTGATGAAAAACTGTTTTTT. The rearrangement joins TRBV12-3 or TRBV12-4 to TRBJ1-4, with D possibly TRBD1 on 6 matching bases. The ends were cut back, 8 bases at V and 6 bases at J, with 16 bases in the middle. This CDR3 has 14 residues.

The genes are TRBV6-2 or TRBV6-3 and TRBJ2-2, with D maybe TRBD2 (5 bases). With 1 base removed from V and 3 bases from J, the gap between germline ends came to 9 bases. The length of the CDR3 is 15 residues. Germline CDR1 and CDR2: MNHEY and SVGEGT. The CDR3 nucleotides read TGTGCCAGCAGTTACTTTGGCGGGTACACCGGGGAGCTGTTTTTT. Its protein product is CASSYFGGYTGELFF.

This clonotype has a count of ten or more. The chain has TRBV5-1 and TRBJ2-3, with TRBD2 identical over 10 bases. With 0 bases clipped from V and 3 bases from J, the junction kept 7 bases outside the gene matches. The CDR3 covers 17 residues. Germline V gene data show CDR1 as SGHRS and CDR2 as YFSETQ. Written as DNA, the CDR3 is TGCGCCAGCAGCTTGGCGCTAGCGGGGGAATGGACAGATACGCAGTATTTT. Translated: CASSLALAGEWTDTQYF.

This rearrangement joins TRBV7-9 to TRBJ1-1; TRBD1 is a possible D gene (6 bases). The germline V and J ends were trimmed by 2 bases and 1 base, with 14 bases remaining between them. The length of the CDR3 is 16 residues. CDR1 SEHNR and CDR2 FQNEAQ come from the germline V gene (reference sequence). The CDR3 bases are TGTGCCAGCAGCTTAACCCAGGGGCGGGGGAACACTGAAGCTTTCTTT. This translates into CASSLTQGRGNTEAFF.

This sequence joins TRBV4-3 and TRBJ2-4; 10 nucleotides agree with TRBD2. The germline V gene encodes CDR1 LGHNA and CDR2 YSLEER. The CDR3 has 19 residues. V dropped 1 base and J dropped 9; count of bases not matched to a gene: 18. In DNA, the CDR3 is TGCGCCAGCAGCCAAGCTCTCCCACCGACTAGCGGGTCGGAAGGCATTCAGTACTTC. Its protein is CASSQALPPTSGSEGIQYF.

This clonotype has ten or more counts. The chain recombines TRBV7-2 with TRBJ2-7; D perhaps matches TRBD1 (6 bases). The germline V gene encodes CDR1 SGHTA and CDR2 FQGNSA. The CDR3 has 14 amino acids. The V end lost 5 bases, the J end lost 1 base, and 12 bases lay between the germline ends. Here the CDR3 reads CASSLSGQSYEQYF. Here the CDR3 DNA reads TGTGCCAGCAGCCTCAGCGGACAGTCCTACGAGCAGTACTTC.

V usage is TRBV12-3 or TRBV12-4 and J usage is TRBJ1-1, with a tentative D call TRBD1 (5 bases). The V end was cut by 5 bases, the J end by 4 bases, with 8 bases between. The CDR3 length is 12 residues. The CDR3 is CASSQRGTEAFF. CDR3 coding DNA: TGTGCCAGCAGTCAAAGGGGCACTGAAGCTTTCTTT.

The V gene is TRBV10-3, the J gene TRBJ2-1, with D hard to call. V lost 2 bases and J lost 4, with 9 bases in between. The CDR3 length is 14 residues. Germline-derived CDR1 and CDR2 are ENHRY and SYGVKD. The CDR3 DNA is TGTGCCATCAGTGAGATGGCAGATTACAATGAGCAGTTCTTC. Translation gives CAISEMADYNEQFF.

This clonotype came up a few times. The gene calls are TRBV12-3 or TRBV12-4 and TRBJ1-5; 9 nucleotides line up with TRBD1. The CDR3 contains 16 residues. The J segment lost 2 bases and the V segment lost 8 bases, leaving 10 bases of the junction unmatched. The CDR3: CASGNRGLGGNQPQHF. As DNA, the CDR3 is TGTGCCAGCGGCAACAGGGGGCTGGGGGGCAATCAGCCCCAGCATTTT.

V is TRBV9 and J is TRBJ2-3, with D possibly matching TRBD1 (5 bases). The V gene's germline CDR1 is SGDLS and CDR2 YYNGEE. The CDR3 spans 15 residues. V lost 2 bases to trimming and J lost 1 base, with 11 bases between them. The DNA of the CDR3 is TGTGCCAGCAGCGTGCAGGGTCGAGGCACAGATACGCAGTATTTT. Amino acids: CASSVQGRGTDTQYF.

The V and J genes are TRBV3-1 and TRBJ2-7, with D tentatively TRBD2 (6 bases). This CDR3 has 16 amino acids. V was pared by 1 base and J by 1 base, with 14 bases between. Germline V lookup: CDR1 LGHDT, CDR2 YNNKEL (reference sequence). The CDR3 DNA reads TGTGCCAGCAGCCAAGGGGGAAGAGGGACTTCCTACGAGCAGTACTTC. As protein: CASSQGGRGTSYEQYF.

This clonotype was counted a single time. The chain uses TRBV2 and TRBJ2-6; tentatively, D is TRBD1 (6 bases). CDR1 is SNHLY, CDR2 FYNNEI, per germline. The CDR3 totals 20 residues. Trimming stripped 6 bases from V and 2 bases from J, with 26 bases between. DNA for the CDR3: TGTGCCAGCAGCAACCTAAATAAACAGGGTTGGAGTGCTGGGGCCAACGTCCTGACTTTC. It translates to CASSNLNKQGWSAGANVLTF.

This chain connects TRBV5-5 to TRBJ2-2; D is perhaps TRBD1 (5 bases). V lost 0 bases to trimming and J lost 1 base, with 10 bases between them. The CDR3 loop spans 16 amino acids. The germline V gene has CDR1 SGHKS and CDR2 YYEKEE (reference sequence). In DNA, the CDR3 is TGTGCCAGCAGCTTGGGTGGGGCGCTGAACACCGGGGAGCTGTTTTTT. Translated, it gives CASSLGGALNTGELFF. The full variable domain, in which reference TRBV5-5 and TRBJ2-2 provide the parts outside the CDR3, is DAGVTQSPTHLIKTRGQQVTLRCSPISGHKSVSWYQQVLGQGPQFIFQYYEKEERGRGNFPDRFSARQFPNYSSELNVNALLLGDSALYLCASSLGGALNTGELFFGEGSRLTVL.

The chain is built from TRBV6-1 and TRBJ2-1; TRBD2 is a possible D gene (5 bases). In germline, CDR1 is MNHNS, CDR2 SASEGT. CDR3 size: 14 residues. Trimming cost V 2 bases and J 8 bases, with 13 bases left between them. The DNA of the CDR3 is TGTGCCAGCAGTGAACGCGGACGGGGTGATGAGCAGTTCTTC. Its protein is CASSERGRGDEQFF.

V gene TRBV2 combines with J gene TRBJ2-3; 9 bases fit TRBD2. V shed 4 bases, J shed 10 bases, and the junction held 9 bases outside the gene matches. The CDR3 is 14 amino acids. Germline V gene data show CDR1 as SNHLY and CDR2 as FYNNEI. CDR3 sequence: CASSAGIAGVAQYF. CDR3 bases: TGTGCCAGCAGTGCGGGAATAGCGGGGGTTGCGCAGTATTTT.

About this clonotype itself: This may arise from a read error, as a much more abundant clone is one base away. The chain couples TRBV3-1 to TRBJ2-7; D is unclear. The CDR3 is 14 amino acids. V was trimmed by 4 bases and J by 2 bases, leaving 12 bases between them. Germline V lookup: CDR1 LGHDT, CDR2 YNNKEL (reference sequence). CDR3 residues: CASSREVSPYEQYF. For the CDR3, the DNA is TGTGCCAGCAGCCGAGAGGTTAGCCCCTACGAGCAGTACTTC.

This clonotype occurred a few times. This sequence joins TRBV29-1 and TRBJ1-1, with D uncertain. Trimming cost V 4 bases and J 2 bases, with 11 bases left between them. The CDR3 totals 13 residues. The V gene's germline CDR1 is SQVTM and CDR2 ANQGSEA. The CDR3 loop is CSVVRGRNTEAFF. The CDR3 DNA reads TGCAGCGTTGTGCGGGGAAGAAACACTGAAGCTTTCTTT.

The table lists this clonotype with many counts. In DNA, the CDR3 is TGTGCCACCAGCCTTAGAGGGGGCCAAGAGACCCAGTACTTC. Its protein product is CATSLRGGQETQYF. The rearrangement joins TRBV15 to TRBJ2-5; maybe TRBD1 (6 bases). From germline, CDR1 is LNHNV and CDR2 YYDKDF (reference sequence). This CDR3 has 14 residues. Trimming removed 5 bases at V and 1 base at J, with 11 bases between.

This clonotype appeared a few times. CDR3 amino acids: CASRHYQETQYF. The CDR3 region has the DNA TGCGCCAGTAGGCACTACCAAGAGACCCAGTACTTC. This chain uses TRBV5-1 with TRBJ2-5; no reliable D call. The V end lost 8 bases, the J end lost 0 bases, and 8 bases lay between the germline ends. Germline CDR1 SGHRS, CDR2 YFSETQ. This CDR3 spans 12 amino acids.

This clonotype was seen a handful of times. This rearrangement joins TRBV10-3 to TRBJ2-6, with 7 positions matching TRBD1. With 10 bases clipped from V and 0 bases from J, the junction kept 3 bases outside the gene matches. Per germline, CDR1 ENHRY and CDR2 SYGVKD. The CDR3 is 14 residues long. The CDR3 loop reads CASTGASGANVLTF. CDR3 bases: TGTGCCAGCACAGGGGCCTCTGGGGCCAACGTCCTGACTTTC.

This clonotype was recorded a few times. The CDR3 DNA follows: TGCAGTGCTGGGACTAGCGGGGGCACAGATACGCAGTATTTT. Amino acids: CSAGTSGGTDTQYF. The gene calls are TRBV20-1 and TRBJ2-3, with 13 bases identical to TRBD2. V trimming: 5 bases; J trimming: 1 base; junction bases outside the gene matches: 0. CDR1 DFQATT and CDR2 SNEGSKA come from the germline V gene (reference sequence). The CDR3 has 14 residues.

This chain uses TRBV12-3 or TRBV12-4 with TRBJ1-1; D gene ambiguous. The CDR3 runs to 13 residues. V was clipped by 2 bases and J by 6 bases, with 10 bases between them. CDR3 loop: CASSLTRTAEAFF. CDR3 sequence (DNA): TGTGCCAGCAGTTTAACCCGGACCGCTGAAGCTTTCTTT.

The J gene is TRBJ2-7, the V gene TRBV5-1; D not resolved. Looked up from germline, CDR1 is SGHRS and CDR2 is YFSETQ. The CDR3 consists of 13 residues. The V end lost 4 bases, the J end lost 6 bases, and 14 bases lay between the germline ends. CDR3: CASSRAIGREQYF. CDR3 coding DNA: TGCGCCAGCAGCAGAGCAATTGGACGCGAGCAGTACTTC. Complete variable domain (other parts from reference TRBV5-1 and TRBJ2-7): KAGVTQTPRYLIKTRGQQVTLSCSPISGHRSVSWYQQTPGQGLQFLFEYFSETQRNKGNFPGRFSGRQFSNSRSEMNVSTLELGDSALYLCASSRAIGREQYFGPGTRLTVT.

The chain links TRBV7-6 to TRBJ2-5; a weak D match, TRBD1 (5 bases). The CDR3 loop spans 14 amino acids. Germline V lookup: CDR1 SGHVS, CDR2 FNYEAQ. V was clipped by 1 base and J by 5 bases, with 11 bases between them. The CDR3 DNA reads TGTGCCAGCAGCTTAGTCGAAGGGGATGAGACCCAGTACTTC. The encoded protein is CASSLVEGDETQYF. The full variable domain, in which reference TRBV7-6 and TRBJ2-5 provide the parts outside the CDR3, is GAGVSQSPRYKVTKRGQDVALRCDPISGHVSLYWYRQALGQGPEFLTYFNYEAQQDKSGLPNDRFSAERPEGSISTLTIQRTEQRDSAMYRCASSLVEGDETQYFGPGTRLLVL.

This chain links TRBV6-1 with TRBJ2-5; D is perhaps TRBD1 (6 bases). The V end lost 3 bases, the J end lost 5 bases, and 13 bases lay between the germline ends. The CDR3 contains 14 residues. CDR1 and CDR2 (germline): MNHNS, SASEGT. CDR3: CASSEGAEVETQYF. In nucleotides, the CDR3 is TGTGCCAGCAGTGAGGGGGCGGAGGTGGAGACCCAGTACTTC.

The chain carries TRBV2 and TRBJ1-2; D call uncertain. CDR3 length: 14 amino acids. Germline V gene sequence: CDR1 SNHLY, CDR2 FYNNEI. Deletions cut 4 bases from V and 0 bases from J, with 9 bases between. The chain's CDR3 is CASSGAESNYGYTF. CDR3 sequence (DNA): TGTGCCAGCAGTGGGGCAGAGTCTAACTATGGCTACACCTTC.

This clonotype was counted only a few times. The chain recombines TRBV5-5 with TRBJ2-5, with D perhaps given as TRBD1 or TRBD2 (6 bases each). CDR1 and CDR2 (germline): SGHKS, YYEKEE (reference sequence). The CDR3 length is 15 residues. Trimming took off 1 base at V and 4 bases at J, with 14 bases between the two ends. CDR3 protein: CASSLRTIGGETQYF. CDR3 nucleotides: TGTGCCAGCAGCTTGCGGACTATAGGGGGAGAGACCCAGTACTTC.